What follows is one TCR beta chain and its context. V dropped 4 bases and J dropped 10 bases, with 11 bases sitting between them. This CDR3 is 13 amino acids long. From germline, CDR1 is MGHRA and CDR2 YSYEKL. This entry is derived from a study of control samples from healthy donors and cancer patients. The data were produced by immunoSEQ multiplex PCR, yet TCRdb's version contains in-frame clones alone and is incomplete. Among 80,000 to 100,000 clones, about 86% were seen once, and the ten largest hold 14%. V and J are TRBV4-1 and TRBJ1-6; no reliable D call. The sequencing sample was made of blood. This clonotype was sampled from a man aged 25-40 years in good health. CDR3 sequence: CASSRVTDSPLHF. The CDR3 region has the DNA TGCGCCAGCAGCCGAGTGACTGACTCACCCCTCCACTTT.